This T cell receptor (beta chain) was captured by sequencing in a study of breast tumors, draining lymph nodes, adjacent tissues. Study-level points and caveats: Data only fit, rather than demonstrated, lymph node origin of most tumor T cells. Tumors had less TCR diversity than lymph nodes, more than nontumor tissue. Compared with basal-like, luminal-like tumors shared significantly more repertoire with nontumor tissue. Findings are consistent with lymph node origin and intratumoral expansion of most tumor T cells.

This clonotype was seen many times. Its target is unknown. Germline lookup yields CDR1 SGHDT and CDR2 YYEEEE. This CDR3 contains 15 residues. V was pared by 0 bases and J by 7 bases, with 3 bases of the junction left unmatched. The lymph nodes were axillary draining lymph nodes from breast cancer patients. TCRdb fed the multiplex PCR reads into MiXCR, producing one record per CDR3 protein. Altogether about 270,000 distinct CDR3 sequences are present, about 30% being singletons, with the ten largest covering about 1.2%. Sample: axillary lymph node tissue. The chain recombines TRBV5-6 with TRBJ1-4; 10 bases map to TRBD1. This clonotype originated in a female donor with breast cancer. Some clones in this sample may be carry-over from other donors' samples. The CDR3 loop reads CASSLGQGAPEKLFF. The CDR3 DNA reads as TGTGCCAGCAGCTTGGGACAGGGGGCGCCTGAAAAACTGTTTTTT.